Each of the 28 T cell receptor beta chains below was sequenced from the same sample in a study of shared clonotypes between healthy human individuals. Clones were sequenced by immunoSEQ multiplex PCR, and TCRdb holds only the in-frame ones, with some missing. This table holds approximately 640,000 clones, about 92% found once. Material: memory CD8+ T cells from PBMCs. The subset here: CD45RO+ cells pooled with CCR7-negative TemRA cells. All receptors derive from a man aged 18 to 29 in good health. Some clones in this sample may be carry-over from other donors' samples.

The rearrangement uses TRBV7-9 and TRBJ2-2; a weak D match, TRBD1 (5 bases). The V and J ends lost 3 bases and 6 bases respectively, with 14 bases between them. CDR1 and CDR2 (germline): SEHNR, FQNEAQ (reference sequence). The CDR3 is 15 amino acids. In DNA form, the CDR3 reads TGTGCCAGCAGCTTTTTCCAGGGTGAGGCCGGGGAGCTGTTTTTT. This codes for CASSFFQGEAGELFF. Full variable domain (remainder filled in from reference TRBV7-9 and TRBJ2-2): DTGVSQNPRHKITKRGQNVTFRCDPISEHNRLYWYRQTLGQGPEFLTYFQNEAQLEKSRLLSDRFSAERPKGSFSTLEIQRTEQGDSAMYLCASSFFQGEAGELFFGEGSRLTVL.

The V and J genes are TRBV4-2 and TRBJ1-6; weak D call: TRBD1 (6 bases). The CDR3 extends over 17 amino acids. The V gene lost 3 bases and the J gene lost 3 bases, with 15 bases spanning the gap. The germline CDR1 and CDR2 sequences are LGHNA and YNFKEQ. DNA for the CDR3: TGTGCCAGCAGCCAGGGACAAGGAGTTTACTATAATTCACCCCTCCACTTT. It specifies CASSQGQGVYYNSPLHF.

The V call is TRBV28, the J call TRBJ1-1; D unresolved. CDR3 length: 17 residues. Trimming took 2 bases from V and 0 from J, leaving 16 bases between them. Germline CDR1 reads MDHEN; CDR2 reads SYDVKM. The CDR3 DNA follows: TGTGCCAGCAGTTTAGCCCGGGCCCTTATCATGAACACTGAAGCTTTCTTT. Amino acid sequence: CASSLARALIMNTEAFF.

This sequence joins TRBV5-1 and TRBJ2-6; 8 nucleotides agree with TRBD1. The CDR3 has 19 residues. V dropped 0 bases and J dropped 0; count of bases not matched to a gene: 8. CDR1 is SGHRS, CDR2 YFSETQ, per germline. The CDR3 reads CASSLGGGQVSSGANVLTF. The CDR3 DNA is TGCGCCAGCAGCTTGGGAGGGGGACAGGTTAGCTCTGGGGCCAACGTCCTGACTTTC.

This chain connects TRBV28 to TRBJ2-1, with 7 bases aligning to TRBD2. The CDR3 is 18 amino acids. Germline V gene data show CDR1 as MDHEN and CDR2 as SYDVKM. With 3 bases clipped from V and 0 bases from J, the junction kept 11 bases outside the gene matches. CDR3 in DNA: TGTGCCAGCAGTTTCTTTCTGGAGAGCGGGATCTCCTACAATGAGCAGTTCTTC. It yields the protein CASSFFLESGISYNEQFF.

The chain recombines TRBV20-1 with TRBJ2-3; D uncertain. Germline V gene data show CDR1 as DFQATT and CDR2 as SNEGSKA (reference sequence). V was shortened by 6 bases and J by 6 bases, with 7 bases between the two germline ends. This CDR3 region has 10 residues. This CDR3 reads CSALTDTQYF. The CDR3 region has the DNA TGCAGTGCCCTTACGGATACGCAGTATTTT.

This clone was seen a single time. The CDR3, as DNA: TGTGCCAGCAGCTTAGGAACGGGGGCGGGTGAGCAGTACTTC. This sequence encodes CASSLGTGAGEQYF. J is TRBJ2-7 and V is TRBV7-8; the D gene could be TRBD1 or TRBD2 (6 bases each). From germline, CDR1 is SGHVS and CDR2 FQNEAQ. V lost 1 base and J lost 7, with 14 bases in between. There are 14 residues in the CDR3.

This clone was counted once. The chain recombines TRBV27 with TRBJ2-7; the D gene is possibly TRBD1 (6 bases). The CDR3 has 14 amino acids. V was pared by 2 bases and J by 6 bases, with 14 bases between. Germline lookup yields CDR1 MNHEY and CDR2 SMNVEV (reference sequence). Here the CDR3 reads CASSLTWTVGEQYF. CDR3 sequence (DNA): TGTGCCAGCAGTTTAACTTGGACAGTCGGCGAGCAGTACTTC.

The V call is TRBV5-1, the J call TRBJ2-7; D might be TRBD1 or TRBD2, each matching 5 bases. V dropped 4 bases and J dropped 2 bases, with 19 bases sitting between them. This CDR3 is 16 amino acids long. The germline gives CDR1 SGHRS, CDR2 YFSETQ. DNA of the CDR3: TGCGCCAGCAGCCCCCCGGTCTGGGACGAGACCTACGAGCAGTACTTC. Protein: CASSPPVWDETYEQYF.

The V gene is TRBV6-6, the J gene TRBJ2-5; D gene ambiguous. Trimming pared 5 bases from V and 1 base from J, leaving 17 bases between. Germline assignment: CDR1 MNHNY and CDR2 SVGAGI (reference sequence). This CDR3 is 16 amino acids long. CDR3 coding DNA: TGTGCCAGCAGTCTCTTCCCGGGTCAACCCCAAGAGACCCAGTACTTC. It translates to CASSLFPGQPQETQYF.

The chain employs TRBV6-5 and TRBJ1-5, with no clear D. CDR1 is MNHEY, CDR2 SVGAGI, per germline. Deletions cut 7 bases from V and 5 bases from J, with 12 bases between. This CDR3 has 13 residues. CDR3 in DNA: TGTGCCAGCACCCCCGGACCGTATCAGCCCCAGCATTTT. It encodes CASTPGPYQPQHF.

V is TRBV6-5 and J is TRBJ2-7; 11 bases are shared with TRBD2. Germline CDR1 is MNHEY and CDR2 is SVGAGI. There are 14 residues in the CDR3. Trimming removed 2 bases from V and 4 bases from J; junction bases left unmatched: 1. The CDR3 loop is CASSYASGRYEQYF. In DNA, the CDR3 is TGTGCCAGCAGTTACGCTAGCGGGAGGTACGAGCAGTACTTC.

The chain combines TRBV4-1 with TRBJ2-7; a weak D match, TRBD1 (6 bases). The length of the CDR3 is 15 residues. CDR1 is MGHRA and CDR2 is YSYEKL in the germline V gene. V was pared by 1 base and J by 2 bases, with 12 bases between. CDR3 amino acids: CASSQGTEFTYEQYF. CDR3 in DNA: TGCGCCAGCAGCCAAGGGACAGAGTTTACCTACGAGCAGTACTTC.

V and J are TRBV27 and TRBJ2-1; 11 positions match TRBD2. The V gene's germline CDR1 is MNHEY and CDR2 SMNVEV (reference sequence). Germline trimming cut 0 bases from V and 5 bases from J; bases unmatched to any gene: 0. The CDR3 extends over 15 amino acids. The CDR3 loop reads CASSLSLAGDNEQFF. The CDR3 region has the DNA TGTGCCAGCAGTTTATCACTAGCGGGGGACAATGAGCAGTTCTTC.

This clone was detected only once. The genes are TRBV5-5 and TRBJ1-1; D not certain. The ends were cut back, 5 bases at V and 4 bases at J, with 12 bases in the middle. The CDR3 is made up of 13 amino acids. The germline gives CDR1 SGHKS, CDR2 YYEKEE (reference sequence). CDR3 nucleotides: TGTGCCAGCAGGATGGACTTAGGCACTGAAGCTTTCTTT. Translated: CASRMDLGTEAFF.

A remark on this clone: The sample holds other DNA sequences that translate to the same CDR3. The V gene is TRBV27, the J gene TRBJ2-7, with no clear D. Germline V lookup: CDR1 MNHEY, CDR2 SMNVEV (reference sequence). This CDR3 region has 13 residues. Trimming shortened V by 3 bases and J by 1 base, and 7 bases separated the two germline ends. The CDR3 protein is CASSLKESYEQYF. CDR3 coding DNA: TGTGCCAGCAGTTTGAAGGAGTCCTACGAGCAGTACTTC.

The V and J genes are TRBV13 and TRBJ1-3; possibly TRBD1 for D (6 bases). This CDR3 spans 13 amino acids. V lost 6 bases and J lost 4, with 10 bases in between. Germline V CDR1 and CDR2: PRHDT, FYEKMQ (reference sequence). DNA for the CDR3: TGTGCCAGCAGTCTAGGGACAGGAAACACCATATATTTT. Translated: CASSLGTGNTIYF.

This clone is a singleton in its sample. V is TRBV7-8 and J is TRBJ2-5; unclear D gene. Looked up from germline, CDR1 is SGHVS and CDR2 is FQNEAQ. V gave up 1 base and J gave up 5 bases, with 14 bases separating them. This CDR3 spans 15 amino acids. CDR3 loop: CASSLGPEIGETQYF. The CDR3 DNA is TGTGCCAGCAGCTTAGGTCCTGAGATCGGGGAGACCCAGTACTTC.

The V gene is TRBV29-1, the J gene TRBJ2-7; 11 bases agree with TRBD2. The CDR3 totals 15 residues. Trimming at V came to 7 bases and at J to 4 bases, leaving 12 bases not matched to a gene. The germline V gene has CDR1 SQVTM and CDR2 ANQGSEA. This CDR3 is CSASSGRYASYEQYF. Written as DNA, the CDR3 is TGCAGCGCCTCTAGCGGGAGGTACGCTTCTTACGAGCAGTACTTC.

The chain employs TRBV4-2 and TRBJ2-7; D is possibly TRBD2 (6 bases). Germline V gene sequence: CDR1 LGHNA, CDR2 YNFKEQ. The CDR3 spans 14 residues. Trimming removed 2 bases from V and 3 bases from J, with 11 bases in between. This CDR3 reads CASSQPGLNYEQYF. The CDR3 DNA is TGTGCCAGCAGCCAACCGGGACTTAACTACGAGCAGTACTTC.

The V call is TRBV27, the J call TRBJ1-2; 7 nucleotides line up with TRBD1. This CDR3 has 17 residues. The germline V gene has CDR1 MNHEY and CDR2 SMNVEV (reference sequence). V shed 5 bases and J 2 bases; nucleotides not matched to a gene: 14. The DNA of the CDR3 is TGTGCCAGCAGTCCCTACCCACCGGGACAGTGGAACTATGGCTACACCTTC. It codes for CASSPYPPGQWNYGYTF.

The chain employs TRBV5-1 and TRBJ1-4; D gene uncertain. The V and J ends lost 6 bases and 4 bases respectively, with 19 bases between them. Germline assignment: CDR1 SGHRS and CDR2 YFSETQ. This CDR3 spans 16 amino acids. The CDR3 here is CASTQSRGRSNEKLFF. CDR3 bases: TGCGCCAGCACCCAAAGCCGTGGACGGAGTAATGAAAAACTGTTTTTT.

This chain uses TRBV11-2 with TRBJ2-3; TRBD1 agrees at 7 bases. The length of the CDR3 is 16 residues. Germline lookup yields CDR1 SGHAT and CDR2 FQNNGV. The ends lost 5 bases at V and 3 bases at J; junction bases unmatched: 11. In nucleotides, the CDR3 is TGTGCCAGCAGCACCCGAGAGGGGGCATGGACAGATACGCAGTATTTT. Its translation is CASSTREGAWTDTQYF. The full variable domain, its missing parts supplied by reference TRBV11-2 and TRBJ2-3, is EAGVAQSPRYKIIEKRQSVAFWCNPISGHATLYWYQQILGQGPKLLIQFQNNGVVDDSQLPKDRFSAERLKGVDSTLKIQPAKLEDSAVYLCASSTREGAWTDTQYFGPGTRLTVL.

J is TRBJ2-7 and V is TRBV6-6; D ambiguous. The CDR3 spans 13 residues. Germline V gene data show CDR1 as MNHNY and CDR2 as SVGAGI (reference sequence). The ends were cut back, 7 bases at V and 0 bases at J, with 10 bases in the middle. In DNA form, the CDR3 reads TGTGCCAGCACGACCGGGCACTCCTACGAGCAGTACTTC. This translates into CASTTGHSYEQYF.

The chain links TRBV5-1 to TRBJ2-2; D gene unclear. The CDR3 loop spans 14 amino acids. V shed 0 bases and J shed 4 bases, with 7 bases lying between them. Germline CDR1 is SGHRS and CDR2 is YFSETQ. CDR3 protein: CASSLEWVTGELFF. DNA for the CDR3: TGCGCCAGCAGCTTGGAGTGGGTCACCGGGGAGCTGTTTTTT.

The chain links TRBV11-2 to TRBJ2-3; 10 bases align to TRBD2. The CDR3 covers 15 residues. The trim removed 4 bases at V and 3 bases at J, leaving 4 bases unmatched. CDR1 SGHAT and CDR2 FQNNGV come from the germline V gene. CDR3 DNA sequence: TGTGCCAGCAGCTGGCGGACTAGCGGAACAGATACGCAGTATTTT. Protein product: CASSWRTSGTDTQYF.

V gene TRBV28 combines with J gene TRBJ2-3, with 8 bases lining up with TRBD2. The length of the CDR3 is 16 residues. The junction had 10 bases not matched to a gene; V was cut back by 6 bases and J by 2 bases. Per germline, CDR1 MDHEN and CDR2 SYDVKM. DNA for the CDR3: TGTGCCAGCAGGCTGGCGGGAGGATTCGTCACAGATACGCAGTATTTT. This gives the protein CASRLAGGFVTDTQYF.

The J gene is TRBJ2-1, the V gene TRBV7-9, with TRBD2 matching over 9 bases. Germline values: CDR1 SEHNR, CDR2 FQNEAQ (reference sequence). This CDR3 has 15 residues. Germline trimming cut 3 bases from V and 6 bases from J; bases unmatched to any gene: 6. The CDR3 DNA reads as TGTGCCAGCAGCTTTCAAACTAGCGGGCGCAATGAGCAGTTCTTC. Protein: CASSFQTSGRNEQFF.